These 24 T cell receptor beta chains share one sample of origin, sequenced in a study of shared clonotypes between healthy human individuals (dated by TCRdb to the early 2020s). For the CD8 naive samples, CD45RO-negative cells were positively selected for CCR7, yielding a CD45RA+CCR7+ population from which TemRA cells were excluded. The library was prepared using the immunoSEQ multiplex PCR assay. Held by TCRdb, this immuneACCESS table contains in-frame sequences only and omits some clones. Under half of the omission traces to an unresolved V gene where checked; the cause of the rest is unknown. This sample comprises about 2 million clones, approximately 94% of them detected only once. Of the sample, 1% to 1.5% falls within the top ten clones. The sample taken for sequencing was naive CD8+ T cells sorted from blood. The label giving this sample's cell subset or site can be read as: CD45RA+CCR7+. Receptors originate from a man between 18 and 29 years old in good health.

J is TRBJ1-4 and V is TRBV18; D possibly corresponds to TRBD1 (5 bases). V was shortened by 5 bases and J by 2 bases, with 18 bases between the two germline ends. This CDR3 is built from 17 residues. Germline V gene lookup returns CDR1 KGHSH and CDR2 LQKENI. CDR3 nucleotides: TGTGCCAGCTCAAGTGACCCCCCCGGGGCGACTAATGAAAAACTGTTTTTT. Translation gives CASSSDPPGATNEKLFF.

This clone is a singleton in its sample. The J gene is TRBJ1-4, the V gene TRBV19; tentative D call: TRBD1 (5 bases). Germline V gene data show CDR1 as LNHDA and CDR2 as SQIVND (reference sequence). The CDR3 is 15 amino acids. The V end was cut by 5 bases, the J end by 0 bases, with 10 bases between. Here the CDR3 reads CASSVKTATNEKLFF. The CDR3 nucleotides are TGTGCCAGTAGTGTAAAGACAGCAACTAATGAAAAACTGTTTTTT.

This chain links TRBV4-2 with TRBJ2-3; TRBD1 might be the D (6 bases). The CDR3 has 19 amino acids. Per the germline V gene, CDR1 is LGHNA and CDR2 is YNFKEQ. Between the trimmed V and J ends, which lost 3 bases and 2 bases, there was a span of 24 bases. CDR3 region: CASSHPGFPGQGDTDTQYF. The CDR3 DNA follows: TGTGCCAGCAGCCACCCCGGTTTCCCGGGACAAGGGGACACAGATACGCAGTATTTT.

This clone has only one observation. V usage is TRBV28 and J usage is TRBJ1-5; D is ambiguous. The CDR3 covers 11 residues. V lost 6 bases, J lost 11 bases, and 11 bases lay in between. Germline V gives CDR1 MDHEN, CDR2 SYDVKM. DNA for the CDR3: TGTGCCAGCAGGCTGGGCGGGGCCCAGCATTTT. Translating it yields CASRLGGAQHF.

The genes are TRBV6-1 and TRBJ2-7; D might be TRBD2 (7 bases). The CDR3 is made up of 14 amino acids. Trimming removed 8 bases from V and 0 bases from J, with 14 bases in between. Germline CDR1 is MNHNS and CDR2 is SASEGT. The CDR3 sequence is CASGGGPDSYEQYF. CDR3 coding DNA: TGTGCCAGCGGGGGGGGCCCCGACTCCTACGAGCAGTACTTC.

This chain connects TRBV9 to TRBJ2-7; D might be TRBD1 (6 bases). Germline assignment: CDR1 SGDLS and CDR2 YYNGEE. The ends were cut back, 0 bases at V and 0 bases at J, with 10 bases in the middle. The CDR3 covers 15 residues. CDR3 DNA: TGTGCCAGCAGCGTAGGGGACACGGGCTCCTACGAGCAGTACTTC. This sequence encodes CASSVGDTGSYEQYF.

This chain connects TRBV27 to TRBJ2-2, with 12 nucleotides matching TRBD1. The CDR3 extends over 17 amino acids. V lost 10 bases and J lost 3; bases outside the gene matches: 12. Germline-derived CDR1 and CDR2 are MNHEY and SMNVEV (reference sequence). CDR3 protein: CATGGQGAGGDTGELFF. In DNA, the CDR3 is TGTGCCACGGGGGGACAGGGGGCGGGAGGAGACACCGGGGAGCTGTTTTTT.

The J gene is TRBJ2-3, the V gene TRBV9; D remains ambiguous. CDR1 SGDLS and CDR2 YYNGEE come from the germline V gene. The CDR3 is 15 amino acids. V lost 4 bases and J lost 2, with 14 bases in between. The CDR3 DNA sequence: TGTGCCAGCAGCCCACAAGGGCCTTACACAGATACGCAGTATTTT. Translated: CASSPQGPYTDTQYF.

This chain joins TRBV2 and TRBJ2-1, with D possibly TRBD2 on 5 matching bases. This CDR3 contains 12 residues. CDR1 and CDR2 (germline): SNHLY, FYNNEI. Trimming shortened V by 4 bases and J by 15 bases, and 16 bases separated the two germline ends. CDR3 DNA: TGTGCCAGCAGTGTTGGCGAGGGCCTCTCGTTCTTC. Translating it yields CASSVGEGLSFF.

The gene calls are TRBV28 and TRBJ2-7; perhaps TRBD1 as D (6 bases). The CDR3 is 14 amino acids. CDR1 MDHEN and CDR2 SYDVKM come from the germline V gene. The V gene lost 5 bases and the J gene lost 4 bases, with 15 bases spanning the gap. The CDR3 bases are TGTGCCAGCAGTACTCCGGGACATCTATACGAGCAGTACTTC. It encodes CASSTPGHLYEQYF.

The V and J genes are TRBV7-9 and TRBJ2-3, with 9 positions matching TRBD2. CDR3 size: 18 residues. Per the germline V gene, CDR1 is SEHNR and CDR2 is FQNEAQ (reference sequence). V dropped 6 bases and J dropped 3; count of bases not matched to a gene: 16. The CDR3 sequence is CASRGLLSSGMWTDTQYF. DNA for the CDR3: TGTGCCAGCAGGGGACTTCTTTCTAGCGGGATGTGGACAGATACGCAGTATTTT.

The count of this clone is one. The chain recombines TRBV2 with TRBJ2-7, with D perhaps matching TRBD1 or TRBD2 (6 bases each). The V gene's germline CDR1 is SNHLY and CDR2 FYNNEI. Trimming left V 8 bases short and J 0 bases short, with 11 bases between. The CDR3 sequence is 13 residues long. The CDR3 region is CASERGASYEQYF. The CDR3 DNA reads TGTGCCAGCGAAAGGGGGGCCTCCTACGAGCAGTACTTC.

The chain is built from TRBV5-4 and TRBJ1-2, with D uncertain. V was pared by 3 bases and J by 3 bases, with 9 bases between. The CDR3 contains 13 residues. CDR1 is SGHNT, CDR2 YYREEE, per germline (reference sequence). CDR3 coding DNA: TGTGCCAGCAGCTGGTTCAGTGACTATGGCTACACCTTC. Translation gives CASSWFSDYGYTF. Complete variable domain (other parts from reference TRBV5-4 and TRBJ1-2): ETGVTQSPTHLIKTRGQQVTLRCSSQSGHNTVSWYQQALGQGPQFIFQYYREEENGRGNFPPRFSGLQFPNYSSELNVNALELDDSALYLCASSWFSDYGYTFGSGTRLTVV.

This chain links TRBV2 with TRBJ2-7, with TRBD2 matching 8 bases. The CDR3 has 16 amino acids. J was trimmed by 2 bases and V by 6 bases; bases with no gene match: 12. CDR1 and CDR2 (germline): SNHLY, FYNNEI. CDR3 loop: CASRGGLAGTPYEQYF. Here the CDR3 DNA reads TGTGCCAGCAGGGGGGGTTTAGCGGGGACCCCCTACGAGCAGTACTTC.

DNA for the CDR3: TGTGCCAGCAGCTCACTGAGCGGGGAAGCAGATACGCAGTATTTT. Translated, it gives CASSSLSGEADTQYF. The chain links TRBV5-4 to TRBJ2-3; 7 positions agree with TRBD2. CDR1 is SGHNT and CDR2 is YYREEE in the germline V gene (reference sequence). The CDR3 runs to 15 residues. The J segment lost 4 bases and the V segment lost 3 bases, leaving 8 bases of the junction unmatched.

The chain has TRBV6-5 and TRBJ2-2; TRBD1 agrees at 10 bases. CDR3 length: 15 amino acids. Per germline, CDR1 MNHEY and CDR2 SVGAGI. The ends lost 5 bases at V and 7 bases at J; junction bases unmatched: 7. The CDR3 nucleotides are TGTGCCAGCAGTCAAGGGACAGGGGCGGTCGGGGAGCTGTTTTTT. Translation gives CASSQGTGAVGELFF.

Of note for this clone: In the same sample, other DNA sequences code for this CDR3. This rearrangement joins TRBV4-1 to TRBJ2-7; D tentatively reads TRBD1 or TRBD2 (6 bases each). There are 14 residues in the CDR3. V was clipped by 4 bases and J by 3 bases, with 13 bases between them. Germline lookup yields CDR1 MGHRA and CDR2 YSYEKL. CDR3 DNA: TGCGCCAGCAGCCCTCGCGAGGGGGGCTACGAGCAGTACTTC. This sequence encodes CASSPREGGYEQYF.

The J gene is TRBJ2-7, the V gene TRBV2; TRBD2 matches at 8 bases. Germline assignment: CDR1 SNHLY and CDR2 FYNNEI. This CDR3 contains 15 residues. Trimming at V came to 7 bases and at J to 0 bases, leaving 8 bases not matched to a gene. The CDR3 DNA reads as TGTGCCAGCAAGGATTCGGGGGGGTACTCCTACGAGCAGTACTTC. The encoded protein is CASKDSGGYSYEQYF. The entire variable domain, with the rest obtained from reference TRBV2 and TRBJ2-7, is as follows: EPEVTQTPSHQVTQMGQEVILRCVPISNHLYFYWYRQILGQKVEFLVSFYNNEISEKSEIFDDQFSVERPDGSNFTLKIRSTKLEDSAMYFCASKDSGGYSYEQYFGPGTRLTVT.

The V and J genes are TRBV7-9 and TRBJ2-1; D remains unclear. This CDR3 is 15 amino acids long. The V end lost 6 bases, the J end lost 0 bases, and 12 bases lay between the germline ends. The germline gives CDR1 SEHNR, CDR2 FQNEAQ (reference sequence). As DNA, the CDR3 is TGTGCCAGCAGTTCCCTCCGTAGCTCCTACAATGAGCAGTTCTTC. Translating it yields CASSSLRSSYNEQFF.

This chain joins TRBV9 and TRBJ1-1; D gene unclear. There are 13 residues in the CDR3. V lost 3 bases, J lost 13 bases, and 19 bases lay in between. The V gene's germline CDR1 is SGDLS and CDR2 YYNGEE. The CDR3 DNA follows: TGTGCCAGCAGCGCCCCTCCGGAGGATGAGGTTTTCTTT. Translated: CASSAPPEDEVFF.

CDR3 sequence reads: CASSYYTSPYEQYF. The CDR3, as DNA: TGTGCCAGCAGTTACTACACTAGTCCCTACGAGCAGTACTTC. The chain carries TRBV6-5 and TRBJ2-7; possibly TRBD2 for D (5 bases). This CDR3 comprises 14 residues. The V end was cut by 1 base, the J end by 2 bases, with 9 bases between. CDR1 MNHEY and CDR2 SVGAGI come from the germline V gene.

The rearrangement joins TRBV6-5 to TRBJ2-7; tentatively, D is TRBD1 or TRBD2 (6 bases each). V lost 0 bases, J lost 1 base, and 13 bases lay in between. Per germline, CDR1 MNHEY and CDR2 SVGAGI. The CDR3 spans 16 residues. The CDR3 reads CASSYSGGGASYEQYF. The CDR3 coding sequence is TGTGCCAGCAGTTACTCGGGGGGCGGAGCGTCCTACGAGCAGTACTTC.

Of note for this clone: At the DNA level, this CDR3 is encoded by other sequences in the same sample as well. This sequence joins TRBV5-6 and TRBJ2-3; D remains unclear. CDR3 length equals 14 residues. Trimming shortened V by 0 bases and J by 2 bases, and 7 bases separated the two germline ends. The germline CDR1 and CDR2 sequences are SGHDT and YYEEEE. The CDR3 sequence is CASSLGLDTDTQYF. CDR3 DNA: TGTGCCAGCAGCTTGGGACTCGACACAGATACGCAGTATTTT.

The chain couples TRBV7-6 to TRBJ2-7; D perhaps matches TRBD2 (6 bases). This CDR3 comprises 15 residues. Germline CDR1 is SGHVS and CDR2 is FNYEAQ. Trimming removed 1 base at V and 1 base at J, with 11 bases between. In DNA form, the CDR3 reads TGTGCCAGCAGCTTAGAACTAGCTCCTTCCTACGAGCAGTACTTC. Its protein product is CASSLELAPSYEQYF.